This T cell receptor beta chain was recovered during a study of blood T cell repertoires in COVID-19. TCRdb keeps only in-frame clones here, not all; method: immunoSEQ multiplex PCR. The profile shows 55,000 to 90,000 clones, about 91% of them singletons. V lost 3 bases, J lost 7 bases, and 10 bases stayed unmatched. The CDR3 contains 16 residues. Germline V CDR1 and CDR2: KGHSH, LQKENI. Input material: peripheral blood. The chain is built from TRBV18 and TRBJ2-4, with 9 bases lining up with TRBD1. The sequence was collected from a human donor with active COVID-19. The donor label of this sample is uncertain. The CDR3 here is CASSPSLDRGRNIQYF. DNA of the CDR3: TGTGCCAGCTCACCTAGTCTGGACAGGGGTCGGAACATTCAGTACTTC.